This T cell receptor beta chain was captured in a study of blood T cell repertoires in COVID-19. Study-wide background: Whether acute or convalescent, the COVID-19 samples came from the United States, Italy and Spain. Sources were T cells, B-cell-depleted T cells, or PBMCs; the material itself was cDNA or gDNA.

Original methodology: Reference gene primer amplification yielded estimated nucleated cell counts. Assay: immunoSEQ multiplex PCR; the TCRdb copy retains only in-frame clones and omits some. Clone size and V and J calls were adopted from that table, with D and trimming inferred from the DNA. Altogether approximately 230,000 clones are present, roughly 80% being singletons, with the ten largest covering nearly 5%. The V end was cut by 5 bases, the J end by 4 bases, with 17 bases between. Germline V CDR1 and CDR2: SGHTA, FQGNSA. The CDR3 loop spans 15 amino acids. The V and J genes are TRBV7-2 and TRBJ2-5; TRBD1 is a possible D gene (6 bases). Sequencing used peripheral blood. This TCR came from an elderly woman with active or convalescent COVID-19. CDR3 protein: CASSVDSYLSETQYF. The CDR3 DNA is TGTGCCAGCAGCGTGGACAGCTATTTGTCAGAGACCCAGTACTTC.